This T cell receptor (beta chain) was sequenced in a study of T cell responses to AZD1222 COVID-19 vaccine. Clones were read by immunoSEQ multiplex PCR, and TCRdb kept only the in-frame ones, dropping some. This table holds more than 95,000 clones, 86% found once. J gave up 6 bases and V 2 bases, and 6 bases lay outside the gene matches. The germline CDR1 and CDR2 sequences are MNHEY and SVGEGT. The CDR3 has 14 amino acids. A word on this clone: The antigen is undetermined.

Study-level results: Baseline serology detected seropositivity in only six or seven AZD1222 recipients. Spike-wide coverage was observed for vaccine-associated CD4 TCRs, with dominant responses at 160-218 and 743-854.

The sequence was obtained from an adult who received the MenACWY meningococcal vaccine as a control. The V and J genes are TRBV6-2 or TRBV6-3 and TRBJ2-7; 8 bases agree with TRBD2. The specimen comprised peripheral blood, sampled 28 days after the second dose of the MenACWY control vaccine. The CDR3 spells CASSYGLAAAEQYF. The CDR3 bases are TGTGCCAGCAGTTACGGACTAGCAGCGGCCGAGCAGTACTTC.